The source of this TCR beta chain is a study of early T cells in non-severe SARS-CoV-2 infection. In the library, individual cDNA molecules carried attached unique molecular identifiers. In TCRdb, the 5' RACE reads were re-called with MiXCR into one record per CDR3 protein. The sample has more than 65,000 distinct CDR3 sequences, about an eighth seen once. Trimming cost V 10 bases and J 0 bases, with 10 bases left between them. The CDR3 covers 12 residues. The V gene's germline CDR1 is LNHDA and CDR2 SQIVND (reference sequence). This receptor was taken from an adult who was a healthcare worker with PCR-confirmed SARS-CoV-2 infection or an uninfected control (not recorded which). Sequences were obtained from whole blood. The rearrangement joins TRBV19 to TRBJ2-7; weak D call: TRBD1 (5 bases). CDR3 DNA sequence: TGTGCCACCCATGGGGCCTCCTACGAGCAGTACTTC. It specifies CATHGASYEQYF. The whole variable domain, remainder taken from reference TRBV19 and TRBJ2-7, is DGGITQSPKYLFRKEGQNVTLSCEQNLNHDAMYWYRQDPGQGLRLIYYSQIVNDFQKGDIAEGYSVSREKKESFPLTVTSAQKNPTAFYLCATHGASYEQYFGPGTRLTVT.